Listed here are 29 T cell receptor beta chains from one sample, sequenced in a study of blood T cells in healthy people across ages. A second PCR of about 6 to 12 cycles used a sample-barcoded 5' primer and a J-beta primer mix. TCRdb passed the 5' RACE reads through MiXCR, listing each CDR3 protein once. The sample lists hundreds of thousands of distinct CDR3 sequences, more than 40% seen once, with about a third in the top ten. Sequencing used blood. These receptors were obtained from a woman aged 55-70 years in good health.

This chain links TRBV7-2 with TRBJ1-5; D perhaps matches TRBD1 (5 bases). The CDR3 contains 13 residues. Trimming removed 2 bases from V and 7 bases from J, with 9 bases in between. Germline V gene sequence: CDR1 SGHTA, CDR2 FQGNSA. The CDR3 DNA is TGTGCCAGCAGCTTATCCAGGGTCCAGCCCCAGCATTTT. Protein product: CASSLSRVQPQHF.

About this clonotype: A read error may explain this, as a much larger clone is one base away. V is TRBV20-1 and J is TRBJ2-3; 7 bases match TRBD2. CDR1 and CDR2 (germline): DFQATT, SNEGSKA (reference sequence). J lost 3 bases, V lost 6 bases, and 18 bases had no gene match. There are 17 residues in the CDR3. DNA for the CDR3: TGCAGTGCGCCAGGCTCGGGACTATCGGGACCGACAGATACGCAGTATTTT. It yields the protein CSAPGSGLSGPTDTQYF.

J is TRBJ2-5 and V is TRBV5-1, with TRBD1 matching 8 bases. The CDR3 is 12 residues long. V lost 4 bases, J lost 7 bases, and 3 bases stayed unmatched. Germline V lookup: CDR1 SGHRS, CDR2 YFSETQ. CDR3 coding DNA: TGCGCCAGCAGCATGGACAGGGCGACCCAGTACTTC. Encoded protein: CASSMDRATQYF. The variable domain in full, completed from reference TRBV5-1 and TRBJ2-5, reads KAGVTQTPRYLIKTRGQQVTLSCSPISGHRSVSWYQQTPGQGLQFLFEYFSETQRNKGNFPGRFSGRQFSNSRSEMNVSTLELGDSALYLCASSMDRATQYFGPGTRLLVL.

Only one count was recorded for this clonotype. V is TRBV7-2 and J is TRBJ2-3; D uncertain. Germline CDR1 reads SGHTA; CDR2 reads FQGNSA. V lost 1 base and J lost 6, with 8 bases in between. CDR3 length: 13 residues. CDR3 sequence (DNA): TGTGCCAGCAGCTTAGAGAAGTGGGATACGCAGTATTTT. Translated: CASSLEKWDTQYF.

This clonotype was recorded a few times. J is TRBJ2-5 and V is TRBV20-1; the D is unclear. With 4 bases removed from V and 1 base from J, the gap between germline ends came to 7 bases. This CDR3 spans 12 amino acids. The V gene's germline CDR1 is DFQATT and CDR2 SNEGSKA (reference sequence). The CDR3 spells CSATRPQETQYF. The CDR3 nucleotides read TGCAGTGCTACCAGACCCCAAGAGACCCAGTACTTC.

The gene calls are TRBV5-5 and TRBJ2-1; D unclear. The CDR3 totals 10 residues. Germline-derived CDR1 and CDR2 are SGHKS and YYEKEE (reference sequence). V dropped 1 base and J dropped 10 bases, with 3 bases sitting between them. The CDR3 sequence: CASSLWEQFF. The CDR3 region has the DNA TGTGCCAGCAGCTTGTGGGAGCAGTTCTTC.

The chain couples TRBV15 to TRBJ2-7; TRBD2 matches 9 bases. The CDR3 runs to 14 residues. Unmatched junction bases numbered 6, after V lost 8 bases and J lost 1 base. Germline V gene data show CDR1 as LNHNV and CDR2 as YYDKDF (reference sequence). CDR3 region: CATGGLAGSYEQYF. CDR3 nucleotide sequence: TGTGCCACCGGCGGTCTAGCGGGGTCCTACGAGCAGTACTTC.

The V call is TRBV4-1, the J call TRBJ2-3; 7 bases map to TRBD2. The length of the CDR3 is 14 residues. The V and J ends lost 7 bases and 0 bases, in that order; junction bases with no gene match: 4. Germline V gives CDR1 MGHRA, CDR2 YSYEKL. The CDR3 DNA reads as TGCGCCAGCAAACTAGCGCCTAGCACAGATACGCAGTATTTT. Protein sequence: CASKLAPSTDTQYF.

The count of this clonotype is one. The rearrangement joins TRBV3-1 to TRBJ1-4; D is undetermined. This CDR3 has 12 amino acids. V lost 1 base to trimming and J lost 7 bases, with 4 bases between them. From germline, CDR1 is LGHDT and CDR2 YNNKEL (reference sequence). The chain's CDR3 is CASSQVSEKLFF. CDR3 sequence (DNA): TGTGCCAGCAGCCAAGTATCTGAAAAACTGTTTTTT.

This clonotype was recorded many times. The V and J genes are TRBV4-2 and TRBJ2-6, with 8 nucleotides matching TRBD1. In germline, CDR1 is LGHNA, CDR2 YNFKEQ. This CDR3 comprises 16 residues. V lost 0 bases to trimming and J lost 3 bases; unmatched junction nucleotides: 1. In DNA, the CDR3 is TGTGCCAGCAGCCAAGATGGGACAGGTGGGGCCAACGTCCTGACTTTC. This translates into CASSQDGTGGANVLTF.

The gene calls are TRBV5-1 and TRBJ2-7; no clear D. The length of the CDR3 is 12 residues. Per the germline V gene, CDR1 is SGHRS and CDR2 is YFSETQ. V was trimmed by 8 bases and J by 0 bases, leaving 9 bases between them. The chain's CDR3 is CASYDNSYEQYF. CDR3 coding DNA: TGCGCCAGTTACGATAACTCCTACGAGCAGTACTTC.

V gene TRBV29-1 combines with J gene TRBJ1-2; 7 nucleotides align to TRBD1. Germline lookup yields CDR1 SQVTM and CDR2 ANQGSEA. This CDR3 is built from 16 residues. J lost 0 bases, V lost 4 bases, and 11 bases had no gene match. CDR3 sequence: CSVVGEGGQTNYGYTF. The CDR3 DNA reads TGCAGCGTTGTAGGCGAGGGGGGACAGACTAACTATGGCTACACCTTC.

The J gene is TRBJ2-5, the V gene TRBV29-1, with a weak D call TRBD1 (5 bases). CDR1 is SQVTM and CDR2 is ANQGSEA in the germline V gene. Trimming took 3 bases from V and 11 from J, leaving 16 bases between them. The CDR3 extends over 12 amino acids. CDR3 nucleotide sequence: TGCAGCGTTGACGCTAGGGGCAATGAGCAGTACTTC. It is translated as CSVDARGNEQYF.

The V gene is TRBV20-1, the J gene TRBJ1-2; TRBD1 matches 8 bases. This CDR3 spans 13 amino acids. Germline CDR1 reads DFQATT; CDR2 reads SNEGSKA (reference sequence). V shed 6 bases and J 3 bases; nucleotides not matched to a gene: 6. The CDR3 sequence is CSAGTGDDYGYTF. The CDR3 nucleotides are TGCAGTGCCGGGACAGGCGATGACTATGGCTACACCTTC.

This clonotype appeared many times. The chain combines TRBV9 with TRBJ2-2; 8 bases line up with TRBD1. This CDR3 spans 16 amino acids. V lost 0 bases and J lost 7; bases outside the gene matches: 8. Germline V gene lookup returns CDR1 SGDLS and CDR2 YYNGEE. CDR3 loop: CASSVAGQGAGGELFF. CDR3 in DNA: TGTGCCAGCAGCGTAGCAGGCCAGGGGGCAGGCGGGGAGCTGTTTTTT.

The table lists this clonotype with many counts. The chain joins TRBV29-1 to TRBJ2-7, with TRBD1 as a possible D gene (6 bases). V was clipped by 5 bases and J by 4 bases, with 9 bases between them. The V gene's germline CDR1 is SQVTM and CDR2 ANQGSEA. The length of the CDR3 is 11 residues. The CDR3 coding sequence is TGCAGCGTTACCAGGGGTTACGAGCAGTACTTC. This gives the protein CSVTRGYEQYF.

This clonotype showed up just a few times. V gene TRBV29-1 combines with J gene TRBJ2-5, with unresolved D. Trimming took off 3 bases at V and 1 base at J, with 9 bases between the two ends. From germline, CDR1 is SQVTM and CDR2 ANQGSEA. The CDR3 runs 13 residues. CDR3 in amino acids: CSVDLGSQETQYF. DNA of the CDR3: TGCAGCGTTGATTTAGGCAGCCAAGAGACCCAGTACTTC.

This chain connects TRBV24-1 to TRBJ2-3, with D unresolved. The germline gives CDR1 KGHDR, CDR2 SFDVKD. The CDR3 sequence is 13 residues long. V was clipped by 2 bases and J by 6 bases, with 8 bases between them. The CDR3 is CATSDSVWDTQYF. CDR3 bases: TGTGCCACCAGTGATTCGGTCTGGGATACGCAGTATTTT.

This chain links TRBV20-1 with TRBJ2-2, with 9 bases that match TRBD1. The V and J ends lost 2 bases and 0 bases, in that order; junction bases with no gene match: 1. The CDR3 sequence is 15 residues long. Germline V gives CDR1 DFQATT, CDR2 SNEGSKA (reference sequence). The CDR3 loop is CSARWTGANTGELFF. DNA for the CDR3: TGCAGTGCTAGATGGACAGGGGCGAACACCGGGGAGCTGTTTTTT.

The chain has TRBV27 and TRBJ2-1, with 10 bases lining up with TRBD2. The CDR3 is made up of 15 amino acids. Trimming cost V 5 bases and J 8 bases; bases outside gene matches: 9. Germline CDR1 MNHEY, CDR2 SMNVEV (reference sequence). CDR3 region: CASSPLAGAAHEQFF. CDR3 coding DNA: TGTGCCAGCAGTCCTCTAGCGGGAGCGGCACATGAGCAGTTCTTC.

This chain joins TRBV29-1 and TRBJ2-2; 9 positions match TRBD2. The CDR3 consists of 14 residues. Germline values: CDR1 SQVTM, CDR2 ANQGSEA. The V and J ends lost 8 bases and 6 bases, in that order; junction bases with no gene match: 10. The CDR3 DNA is TGCAGCTTCTTAGGCGGGAGGGCCGCCGGGGAGCTGTTTTTT. This translates into CSFLGGRAAGELFF.

The V gene is TRBV11-2, the J gene TRBJ2-5, with D possibly TRBD1 on 5 matching bases. The DNA matches TRBJ2-7 better at its end, which makes the J call doubtful. The CDR3 has 13 residues. In germline, CDR1 is SGHAT, CDR2 FQNNGV. The CDR3 coding sequence is TGTGCCAGCAGCCAGGACACTACCTACGAGCAGTACTTC. Translated: CASSQDTTYEQYF.

This chain uses TRBV10-3 with TRBJ1-6; possible D gene TRBD1, 5 bases. The CDR3 covers 15 residues. CDR1 and CDR2 from the germline V gene are ENHRY and SYGVKD. Trimming took 0 bases from V and 8 from J, leaving 11 bases between them. CDR3 amino acids: CAISESDSGDSPLHF. The CDR3 nucleotides are TGTGCCATCAGTGAGTCCGACAGTGGCGATTCACCCCTCCACTTT.

This clonotype was observed many times. The chain joins TRBV7-2 to TRBJ1-2, with 8 bases matching TRBD1. Germline CDR1 and CDR2: SGHTA and FQGNSA. The CDR3 consists of 12 residues. CDR3 sequence reads: CAEDRDDDGYTF. CDR3 sequence (DNA): TGTGCAGAGGACAGGGATGATGATGGCTACACCTTC.

This clonotype was picked up many times. This chain connects TRBV20-1 to TRBJ2-7; 9 bases align to TRBD2. CDR1 is DFQATT and CDR2 is SNEGSKA in the germline V gene (reference sequence). The V segment lost 5 bases and the J segment 2 bases; nucleotides outside the gene matches: 10. The CDR3 extends over 15 amino acids. The CDR3 protein is CSAPLGTSPTYEQYF. The CDR3 DNA sequence: TGCAGTGCTCCCTTAGGGACTAGCCCTACCTACGAGCAGTACTTC.

The sample holds a few counts of this clonotype. V is TRBV5-5 and J is TRBJ2-7; the D gene is possibly TRBD1 (6 bases). Germline V gene data show CDR1 as SGHKS and CDR2 as YYEKEE (reference sequence). The V end lost 6 bases, the J end lost 0 bases, and 13 bases lay between the germline ends. The CDR3 runs to 14 residues. The CDR3 loop reads CASNRDTSSYEQYF. CDR3 sequence (DNA): TGTGCCAGCAATCGGGACACGAGCTCCTACGAGCAGTACTTC.

The chain recombines TRBV7-2 with TRBJ2-3; D gene uncertain. From germline, CDR1 is SGHTA and CDR2 FQGNSA. Trimming cost V 2 bases and J 5 bases, with 11 bases left between them. The length of the CDR3 is 14 residues. Written as DNA, the CDR3 is TGTGCCAGCAGCTTAACCTCAGTTGGAGATACGCAGTATTTT. Protein product: CASSLTSVGDTQYF.

This clonotype was recorded at least ten times. The chain uses TRBV7-2 and TRBJ1-3, with D perhaps matching TRBD1 (5 bases). V was cut by 6 bases and J by 2 bases, with 17 bases left in between. The CDR3 runs 16 residues. Germline V gene lookup returns CDR1 SGHTA and CDR2 FQGNSA. The CDR3 region has the DNA TGTGCCAGCAGATTGCGGTCCAGGGCTACTGGAAACACCATATATTTT. As protein: CASRLRSRATGNTIYF.

In its sample, this clonotype was seen a few times. This rearrangement joins TRBV6-2 or TRBV6-3 to TRBJ2-5, with 12 bases aligning to TRBD2. V shed 6 bases, J shed 5 bases, and the junction held 4 bases outside the gene matches. This CDR3 is 14 amino acids long. Germline CDR1 MNHEY, CDR2 SVGEGT. CDR3 coding DNA: TGTGCCAGCAGATTGACTAGCGGGAGTGAGACCCAGTACTTC. It yields the protein CASRLTSGSETQYF.